These T cell receptor beta chains were read from a single sample in a study of radiation and T cells in renal cell carcinoma. Profiled with immunoSEQ multiplex PCR; TCRdb holds only in-frame clones, not every one. The sample carries approximately 86,000 clones, about 85% recorded once. This sample comprised blood, obtained from a patient whose treatment included radiotherapy and nephrectomy. Receptors originate from a middle-aged man with renal cell carcinoma. CDR3s include the opening cysteine and the closing phenylalanine or tryptophan. Fields, in order: V gene, clone size, D gene, J gene, CDR3 DNA, CDR3 protein. A D gene is named only where the DNA matches it firmly. Where a row states a size, it is once, few, many or the class of an expanded clone; other rows omit it.

TRBV7-2	NA	NA	TRBJ2-3	TGTGCCAGCAGCTCCGGGGGCGGGGGCACAGATACGCAGTATTTT	CASSSGGGGTDTQYF
TRBV15	NA	NA	TRBJ2-1	TGTGCCACCAGCAGAGATATAGCATCCCTTCGGAATGAGCAGTTCTTC	CATSRDIASLRNEQFF
TRBV6-5	many	NA	TRBJ2-7	TGTGCCAGCAGATCTCCGACTGGCCTTTCAATCGTGCAGTACTTC	CASRSPTGLSIVQYF
TRBV7-9	NA	NA	TRBJ1-2	TGTGCCAGCAGCTCCTCGGCAGGGACGAATGGCTACACCTTC	CASSSSAGTNGYTF
TRBV27	NA	TRBD1	TRBJ2-7	TGTGCCAGCAGTTTGTCTACAGGGGGCAACGAGCAGTACTTC	CASSLSTGGNEQYF
TRBV7-3	NA	TRBD2	TRBJ2-2	TGTGCCAGCAGCTTCGTCGCCGGGAGGGTTGGCGGGGAGCTGTTTTTT	CASSFVAGRVGGELFF
TRBV4-2	NA	NA	TRBJ2-7	TGTGCCAGCAGCCCTAGTGGTTACGAGCAGTACTTC	CASSPSGYEQYF
TRBV2	NA	NA	TRBJ1-3	TGTGCCAGCAGTGAAGAGGGAGGGGCTGGAAACACCATATATTTT	CASSEEGGAGNTIYF
TRBV10-3	NA	NA	TRBJ1-1	TGTGCCATCAGTGATTCGGGGGGCGCGAACACTGAAGCTTTCTTT	CAISDSGGANTEAFF
TRBV28	NA	TRBD2	TRBJ2-5	TGTGCCAGCAGGACCGGGACTAGCGTAGAGACCCAGTACTTC	CASRTGTSVETQYF
TRBV6-5	few	TRBD2	TRBJ2-7	TGTGCCAGCAGTTACTCGGGAGGGTTAGGCTACGAGCAGTACTTC	CASSYSGGLGYEQYF
TRBV4-1	NA	NA	TRBJ1-1	TGCGCCAGCAGCCACGGGGGACCGGGACGAAGAGATGAAGCTTTCTTT	CASSHGGPGRRDEAFF
TRBV28	few	TRBD1	TRBJ2-5	TGTGCCAGCAGGGGACAGGGGATAGAGACCCAGTACTTC	CASRGQGIETQYF
TRBV7-9	few	TRBD1	TRBJ1-1	TGTGCCAGCAGCCAAGGGGGCTGGAACACTGAAGCTTTCTTT	CASSQGGWNTEAFF
TRBV30	NA	NA	TRBJ1-2	TGTGCCTATAGTCAGGGAACGCGCTATGGCTACACCTTC	CAYSQGTRYGYTF
TRBV7-9	NA	NA	TRBJ1-1	TGTGCCAGCAGCCCGGCCGTTGGAGAGAACACTGAAGCTTTCTTT	CASSPAVGENTEAFF
TRBV21-1	NA	NA	TRBJ2-7	TGTGCCAGCAGCAAAGGAGAGGAGGGGGTATACGAGCAGTACTTC	CASSKGEEGVYEQYF
TRBV11-2	NA	NA	TRBJ2-2	TGTGCCAGCAGCTTGAGGATTTTAAGTTTCGGGGAGCTGTTTTTT	CASSLRILSFGELFF